These 18 T cell receptor beta chains came from one sample sequenced in a study of CD4 T cell repertoires in COVID-19. Only in-frame clones appear in the TCRdb table, and some are missing; sequencing was by immunoSEQ multiplex PCR. Among fewer than 100,000 clones listed, roughly 80% were seen once. Source: CD4+ T cells from peripheral blood, taken after recovery from COVID-19. Receptors were obtained from a human donor who had COVID-19.

The J gene is TRBJ1-6, the V gene TRBV3-1 (or the pseudogene TRBV3-2); tentative D call: TRBD1 (5 bases). There are 14 residues in the CDR3. V lost 7 bases to trimming and J lost 7 bases, with 14 bases between them. Per the germline V gene, CDR1 is LGHDT and CDR2 is YNNKEL (reference sequence). The CDR3 loop reads CASTRDGGNSPLHF. CDR3 DNA: TGTGCCAGCACCCGGGACGGAGGGAATTCACCCCTCCACTTT.

V usage is TRBV18 and J usage is TRBJ1-1; D unresolved. Germline-derived CDR1 and CDR2 are KGHSH and LQKENI. The CDR3 loop spans 13 amino acids. Trimming removed 3 bases from V and 11 bases from J, with 16 bases in between. The DNA of the CDR3 is TGTGCCAGCTCACCGGCTAATGAGTTTGAGGCTTTCTTT. The encoded protein is CASSPANEFEAFF.

This chain joins TRBV6-5 and TRBJ2-5, with D tentatively TRBD2 (5 bases). The CDR3 runs to 13 residues. Germline CDR1 MNHEY, CDR2 SVGAGI. V dropped 8 bases and J dropped 5 bases, with 15 bases sitting between them. The CDR3 loop reads CASSREYGETQYF. The CDR3 DNA reads TGTGCCAGCTCTAGGGAGTATGGGGAGACCCAGTACTTC.

The V gene is TRBV18, the J gene TRBJ2-1; TRBD2 matches at 9 bases. V lost 3 bases, J lost 6 bases, and 9 bases stayed unmatched. The CDR3 has 16 amino acids. Germline lookup yields CDR1 KGHSH and CDR2 LQKENI. This CDR3 reads CASSPGGSSGGNEQFF. The DNA for the CDR3 is TGTGCCAGCTCACCTGGTGGCAGTAGCGGGGGCAATGAGCAGTTCTTC.

This sequence joins TRBV4-1 and TRBJ1-4; 7 bases fit TRBD1. The CDR3 is 16 residues long. Germline CDR1 and CDR2: MGHRA and YSYEKL. V was pared by 3 bases and J by 2 bases, with 6 bases of the junction left unmatched. The CDR3 DNA reads as TGCGCCAGCAGCCAGATTGGACAGGCCACTAATGAAAAACTGTTTTTT. This gives the protein CASSQIGQATNEKLFF.

CDR3 DNA: TGTGCCAGCAGCGTAGTCATTGAGGGCGTATCGGGGGCTTTCTTT. As protein: CASSVVIEGVSGAFF. The V call is TRBV9, the J call TRBJ1-1; no clear D gene. Trimming shortened V by 0 bases and J by 11 bases, and 20 bases separated the two germline ends. The CDR3 covers 15 residues. Germline CDR1 and CDR2: SGDLS and YYNGEE.

J is TRBJ2-5 and V is TRBV6-1; no clear D gene. The CDR3 has 14 residues. From germline, CDR1 is MNHNS and CDR2 SASEGT. Trimming took 1 base from V and 5 from J, leaving 11 bases between them. CDR3 DNA sequence: TGTGCCAGCAGTGAAGGGCTACTGATGGAGACCCAGTACTTC. This gives the protein CASSEGLLMETQYF.

This sequence joins TRBV7-2 and TRBJ1-5, with D uncertain. The V gene's germline CDR1 is SGHTA and CDR2 FQGNSA. Trimming took 5 bases from V and 5 from J, leaving 16 bases between them. The CDR3 covers 15 residues. DNA for the CDR3: TGTGCCAGCAGCAATAGGAGGGCGAGGGATCAGCCCCAGCATTTT. Translating it yields CASSNRRARDQPQHF.

The chain recombines TRBV7-6 with TRBJ2-5; D may be TRBD2 (7 bases). Germline assignment: CDR1 SGHVS and CDR2 FNYEAQ. The CDR3 runs to 16 residues. V dropped 1 base and J dropped 4 bases, with 16 bases sitting between them. DNA of the CDR3: TGTGCCAGCAGCTTAGGTTGGGCGGCGGGGGCAGAGACCCAGTACTTC. Its protein product is CASSLGWAAGAETQYF.

The rearrangement joins TRBV29-1 to TRBJ1-1; D remains unclear. The CDR3 sequence is 12 residues long. Per the germline V gene, CDR1 is SQVTM and CDR2 is ANQGSEA. Trimming left V 4 bases short and J 3 bases short, with 9 bases between. CDR3 in amino acids: CSVVAGYTEAFF. The CDR3 DNA sequence: TGCAGCGTTGTGGCCGGTTACACTGAAGCTTTCTTT.

The genes are TRBV5-6 and TRBJ2-2; the match to TRBD2 covers 10 bases. The CDR3 runs 18 residues. Germline values: CDR1 SGHDT, CDR2 YYEEEE. V shed 0 bases and J 2 bases; nucleotides not matched to a gene: 7. The CDR3 is CASSLVVIAGGNTGELFF. The CDR3 coding sequence is TGTGCCAGCAGCTTGGTGGTGATAGCGGGAGGTAACACCGGGGAGCTGTTTTTT.

The chain uses TRBV29-1 and TRBJ1-1; D is undetermined. V lost 7 bases and J lost 1, with 10 bases in between. Germline lookup yields CDR1 SQVTM and CDR2 ANQGSEA. The CDR3 has 12 amino acids. The CDR3 DNA is TGCAGCGGGTCCGGTGGGAACACTGAAGCTTTCTTT. Translated: CSGSGGNTEAFF.

Worth noting for this clone: Other nucleotide sequences in the sample specify the same CDR3. The genes are TRBV6-5 and TRBJ1-2; 9 bases agree with TRBD1. The CDR3 totals 12 residues. Germline V gives CDR1 MNHEY, CDR2 SVGAGI. V was clipped by 8 bases and J by 8 bases; unmatched bases: 6. This CDR3 is CASSGQGRGYTF. The CDR3 nucleotides read TGTGCCAGCTCGGGACAGGGTAGAGGCTACACCTTC.

The chain is built from TRBV7-2 and TRBJ2-1; D is possibly TRBD1 or TRBD2 (7 bases each). Germline loops: CDR1 SGHTA, CDR2 FQGNSA. The CDR3 runs to 15 residues. Deletions cut 0 bases from V and 4 bases from J, with 10 bases between. The CDR3 bases are TGTGCCAGCAGCTTAGCTCAGGGGGGGTACAATGAGCAGTTCTTC. Amino acid sequence: CASSLAQGGYNEQFF.

J is TRBJ2-2 and V is TRBV28; perhaps TRBD2 as D (6 bases). Trimming removed 4 bases at V and 7 bases at J, with 10 bases between. The CDR3 covers 13 residues. The germline CDR1 and CDR2 sequences are MDHEN and SYDVKM. Here the CDR3 DNA reads TGTGCCAGCAGTTCCCGGAGGGGCGGGGAGCTGTTTTTT. Protein: CASSSRRGGELFF.

Only a few counts were recorded for this clone. The chain is built from TRBV13 and TRBJ2-6; tentatively, D is TRBD1 (5 bases). This CDR3 is built from 15 residues. The V and J ends lost 3 bases and 4 bases respectively, with 10 bases between them. Germline V gene sequence: CDR1 PRHDT, CDR2 FYEKMQ (reference sequence). CDR3 residues: CASSFRVTGANVLTF. In DNA, the CDR3 is TGTGCCAGCAGCTTCAGGGTTACCGGGGCCAACGTCCTGACTTTC.

The chain employs TRBV7-2 and TRBJ1-2; D not resolved. This CDR3 has 14 amino acids. V shed 5 bases and J shed 7 bases, with 17 bases lying between them. CDR1 and CDR2 (germline): SGHTA, FQGNSA. The CDR3 reads CASSGSQASLGYTF. CDR3 in DNA: TGTGCCAGCAGCGGATCACAAGCCTCCCTTGGCTACACCTTC. Full variable domain (remainder filled in from reference TRBV7-2 and TRBJ1-2): GAGVSQSPSNKVTEKGKDVELRCDPISGHTALYWYRQSLGQGLEFLIYFQGNSAPDKSGLPSDRFSAERTGGSVSTLTIQRTQQEDSAVYLCASSGSQASLGYTFGSGTRLTVV.

The chain couples TRBV29-1 to TRBJ1-3; 7 bases agree with TRBD1. The germline V gene has CDR1 SQVTM and CDR2 ANQGSEA. The CDR3 has 17 residues. The trim removed 5 bases at V and 2 bases at J, leaving 15 bases unmatched. Here the CDR3 DNA reads TGCAGCGTTCAGGGGGGACCTCACAGGGTAACTGGAAACACCATATATTTT. Translated: CSVQGGPHRVTGNTIYF.